These 2 T cell receptor beta chains were all obtained from the same sample, sequenced in a study of control samples from healthy donors and cancer patients. The repertoire was sequenced with immunoSEQ multiplex PCR; TCRdb's copy has only in-frame clones and lacks some. Of about 79,000 clones in the sample, roughly 93% are singletons; the top ten hold about 1.3%. Sample: PBMCs. The receptor source for this set is a middle-aged woman with lung cancer.

The chain employs TRBV7-9 and TRBJ1-1; D might be TRBD1 (5 bases). V was cut by 1 base and J by 1 base, with 10 bases left in between. This CDR3 has 15 residues. From germline, CDR1 is SEHNR and CDR2 FQNEAQ (reference sequence). The CDR3 DNA follows: TGTGCCAGCAGCTTAGGGCCCGGGGGGAACACTGAAGCTTTCTTT. Translating gives CASSLGPGGNTEAFF.

The chain joins TRBV19 to TRBJ2-7; D is undetermined. The V gene's germline CDR1 is LNHDA and CDR2 SQIVND (reference sequence). Trimming removed 1 base from V and 2 bases from J, with 9 bases in between. The CDR3 covers 14 residues. The DNA of the CDR3 is TGTGCCAGTAGTATAGGATCCCGTACCTACGAGCAGTACTTC. Protein sequence: CASSIGSRTYEQYF.